What follows is one TCR beta chain and its context. Clones were sequenced by immunoSEQ multiplex PCR, and TCRdb holds only the in-frame ones, with some missing. The table records approximately 210,000 clones, about 88% of them present only once. This specimen comes from a study of blood T cell repertoires in COVID-19. This CDR3 has 15 amino acids. Germline V gives CDR1 MNHEY, CDR2 SVGAGI. The ends lost 5 bases at V and 2 bases at J; junction bases unmatched: 3. Sequencing input: peripheral blood. The gene calls are TRBV6-5 and TRBJ1-3; 10 positions agree with TRBD1. The sequence came from a woman aged 35 to 49 with acute or convalescent COVID-19. This CDR3 reads CASSKDRGTGNTIYF. DNA of the CDR3: TGTGCCAGCAGTAAGGACAGGGGGACTGGAAACACCATATATTTT.